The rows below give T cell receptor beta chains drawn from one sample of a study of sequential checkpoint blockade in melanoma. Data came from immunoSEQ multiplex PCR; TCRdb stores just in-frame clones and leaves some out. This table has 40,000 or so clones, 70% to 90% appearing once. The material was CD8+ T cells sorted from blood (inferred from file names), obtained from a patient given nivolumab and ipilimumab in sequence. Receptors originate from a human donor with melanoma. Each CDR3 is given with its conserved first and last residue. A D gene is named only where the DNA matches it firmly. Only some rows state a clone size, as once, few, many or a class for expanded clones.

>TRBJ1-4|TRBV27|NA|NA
CASSFQGTNEKLFF
TGTGCCAGCAGTTTCCAGGGAACTAATGAAAAACTGTTTTTT
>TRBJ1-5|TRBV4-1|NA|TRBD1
CASSQVGTGNQPQHF
TGCGCCAGCAGCCAAGTAGGGACAGGGAATCAGCCCCAGCATTTT
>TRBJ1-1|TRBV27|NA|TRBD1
CASSLAGTGGEGTEAFF
TGTGCCAGCAGTTTAGCCGGGACAGGGGGCGAGGGCACTGAAGCTTTCTTT
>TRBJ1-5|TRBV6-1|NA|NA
CATNNQPQHF
TGTGCCACCAACAATCAGCCCCAGCATTTT
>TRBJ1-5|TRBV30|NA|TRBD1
CAWTGGGQSFQPQHF
TGTGCCTGGACAGGGGGCGGTCAGTCTTTTCAGCCCCAGCATTTT
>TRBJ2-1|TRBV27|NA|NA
CASSFGPAGIYNEQFF
TGTGCCAGCAGTTTTGGCCCAGCGGGCATCTACAATGAGCAGTTCTTC
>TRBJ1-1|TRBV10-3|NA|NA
CAIRLGGGPLGTEAFF
TGTGCCATCAGACTGGGAGGGGGTCCCTTAGGGACTGAAGCTTTCTTT
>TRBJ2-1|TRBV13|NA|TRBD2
CASSPRGTSGSSYNEQFF
TGTGCCAGCAGCCCACGCGGGACTAGCGGGAGCTCCTACAATGAGCAGTTCTTC
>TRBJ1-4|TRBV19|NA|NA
CASGRKEKLFF
TGTGCCAGTGGCCGAAAGGAAAAACTGTTTTTT
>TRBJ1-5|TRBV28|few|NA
CASSPTGSRQPQHF
TGTGCCAGCAGCCCTACAGGGAGCAGACAGCCCCAGCATTTT
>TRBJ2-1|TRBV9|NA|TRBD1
CASSTRQGGYNEQFF
TGTGCCAGCAGCACTCGACAGGGGGGATACAATGAGCAGTTCTTC
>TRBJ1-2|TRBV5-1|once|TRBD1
CASSLAGQGLNYGYTF
TGCGCCAGCAGCTTGGCGGGACAGGGGTTAAACTATGGCTACACCTTC
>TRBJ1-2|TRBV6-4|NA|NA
CASRTYLHGGYGYTF
TGTGCCAGCAGAACCTACCTGCATGGCGGATATGGCTACACCTTC
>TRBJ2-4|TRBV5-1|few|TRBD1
CASSLEGQGLNIQYF
TGCGCCAGCAGCTTGGAGGGACAGGGGCTAAACATTCAGTACTTC
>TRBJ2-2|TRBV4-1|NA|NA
CASKNGVQVAGELFF
TGCGCCAGCAAAAACGGCGTGCAGGTGGCCGGGGAGCTGTTTTTT
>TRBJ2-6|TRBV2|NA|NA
CASSEYGGLDSGANVLTF
TGTGCCAGCAGTGAATATGGGGGCCTTGACTCTGGGGCCAACGTCCTGACTTTC
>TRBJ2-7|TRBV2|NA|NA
CASSEPGSYYEQYF
TGTGCCAGCAGTGAACCGGGGTCCTACTACGAGCAGTACTTC
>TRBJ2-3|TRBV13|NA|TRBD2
CASSSSSGGPDTQYF
TGTGCCAGCAGCTCCTCTAGCGGGGGGCCAGATACGCAGTATTTT
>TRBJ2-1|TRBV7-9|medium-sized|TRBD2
CASSSTSGDYNEQFF
TGTGCCAGCAGCTCGACTAGCGGGGACTACAATGAGCAGTTCTTC
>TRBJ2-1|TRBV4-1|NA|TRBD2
CASSQVGGLAGSNEQFF
TGCGCCAGCAGCCAAGTAGGGGGACTAGCGGGATCCAATGAGCAGTTCTTC
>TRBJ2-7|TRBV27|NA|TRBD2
CASSPTLAGVLYEQYF
TGTGCCAGCAGCCCCACTTTAGCGGGAGTACTCTACGAGCAGTACTTC
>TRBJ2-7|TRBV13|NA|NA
CASSLTMSPKIYEQYF
TGTGCCAGCAGCCTCACCATGTCCCCAAAGATCTACGAGCAGTACTTC
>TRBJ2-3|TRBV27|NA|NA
CASSLLGGGTQYF
TGTGCCAGCAGTTTGTTAGGGGGTGGTACGCAGTATTTT
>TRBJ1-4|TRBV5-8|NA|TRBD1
CASSLAGTGDEKLFF
TGTGCCAGCAGCTTGGCCGGGACAGGGGATGAAAAACTGTTTTTT
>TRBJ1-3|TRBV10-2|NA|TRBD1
CASWTGLSGNTIYF
TGCGCCAGTTGGACAGGCCTCTCTGGAAACACCATATATTTT
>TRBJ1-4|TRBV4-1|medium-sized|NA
CASREETNEKLFF
TGCGCCAGCAGAGAGGAAACTAATGAAAAACTGTTTTTT
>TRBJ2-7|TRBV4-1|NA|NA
CASSLLLGYEQYF
TGCGCCAGCAGCCTTCTTCTAGGATACGAGCAGTACTTC
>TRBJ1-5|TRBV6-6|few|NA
CASRWAAGQPQHF
TGTGCCAGTAGGTGGGCCGCAGGTCAGCCCCAGCATTTT
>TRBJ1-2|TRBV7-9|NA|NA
CASSPGVGYTF
TGTGCCAGCAGCCCGGGGGTCGGCTACACCTTC
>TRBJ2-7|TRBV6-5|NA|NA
CASSYDGTLEQYF
TGTGCCAGCAGTTACGACGGGACTCTCGAGCAGTACTTC
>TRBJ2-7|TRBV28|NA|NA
CASSPDLKGSYEQYF
TGTGCCAGCAGTCCGGACCTTAAGGGGTCCTACGAGCAGTACTTC
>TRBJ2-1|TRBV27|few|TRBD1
CASSPTGDHYNEQFF
TGTGCCAGCAGTCCCACAGGGGACCACTACAATGAGCAGTTCTTC
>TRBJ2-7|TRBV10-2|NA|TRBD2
CASSGGGSYEQYF
TGCGCCAGCAGTGGGGGGGGTTCCTACGAGCAGTACTTC
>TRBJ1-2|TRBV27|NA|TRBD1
CASSPTGGNVRGGYTF
TGTGCCAGCAGTCCGACAGGGGGGAACGTAAGAGGCGGCTACACCTTC
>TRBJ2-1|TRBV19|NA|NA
CASSRGLNNEQFF
TGTGCCAGTAGTCGCGGACTCAACAATGAGCAGTTCTTC
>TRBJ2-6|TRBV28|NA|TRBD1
CASSPTVLRDRDSGANVLTF
TGTGCCAGCAGTCCGACAGTCCTCCGGGACAGGGACTCTGGGGCCAACGTCCTGACTTTC
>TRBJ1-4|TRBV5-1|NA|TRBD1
CASSYEPRTGGDEKLFF
TGCGCCAGCAGCTATGAACCGAGGACAGGGGGCGATGAAAAACTGTTTTTT
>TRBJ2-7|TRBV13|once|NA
CASSSAGGVLASRSYEQYF
TGTGCCAGCAGCTCAGCCGGTGGGGTTTTAGCGAGCCGCTCCTACGAGCAGTACTTC
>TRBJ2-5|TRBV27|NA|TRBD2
CASQSGLAGAQETQYF
TGTGCCAGCCAGTCTGGACTAGCGGGGGCTCAAGAGACCCAGTACTTC
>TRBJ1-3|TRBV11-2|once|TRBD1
CASSSLGQGIPGNTIYF
TGTGCCAGCAGCTCCCTGGGACAGGGGATCCCTGGAAACACCATATATTTT
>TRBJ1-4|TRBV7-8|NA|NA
CASSQQTATNEKLFF
TGTGCCAGCAGCCAACAGACAGCAACTAATGAAAAACTGTTTTTT
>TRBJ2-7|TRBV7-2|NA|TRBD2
CASSLFGGLAPDYEQYF
TGTGCCAGCAGCTTATTTGGTGGACTAGCCCCAGACTACGAGCAGTACTTC
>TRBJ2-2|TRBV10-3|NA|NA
CAISESTGDGELFF
TGTGCCATCAGTGAGTCGACCGGGGACGGGGAGCTGTTTTTT
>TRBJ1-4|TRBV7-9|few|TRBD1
CASSLVINRGREKLFF
TGTGCCAGCAGCTTAGTTATAAACAGGGGGCGAGAAAAACTGTTTTTT
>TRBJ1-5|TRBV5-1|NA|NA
CASSLVPDQPQHF
TGCGCCAGCAGCTTGGTTCCAGATCAGCCCCAGCATTTT
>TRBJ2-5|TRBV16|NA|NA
CASSQSRSLGGYQETQYF
TGTGCCAGCAGCCAGTCCCGATCTCTGGGAGGTTACCAAGAGACCCAGTACTTC
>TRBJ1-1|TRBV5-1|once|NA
CASSSDTPGHNTEAFF
TGCGCCAGCAGCTCAGATACACCGGGACACAACACTGAAGCTTTCTTT
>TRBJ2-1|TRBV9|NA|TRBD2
CASSVGGQAGGPTYNEQFF
TGTGCCAGCAGCGTAGGGGGACAAGCGGGAGGCCCGACCTACAATGAGCAGTTCTTC
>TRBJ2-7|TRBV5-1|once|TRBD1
CASSLGDRSSGEQYF
TGCGCCAGCAGCTTGGGGGACAGATCCTCGGGCGAGCAGTACTTC
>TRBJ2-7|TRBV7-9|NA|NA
CASSLHSQNYEQYF
TGTGCCAGCAGCTTACACAGCCAAAACTACGAGCAGTACTTC
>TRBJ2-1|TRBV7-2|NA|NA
CASSSDSGTAYNEQFF
TGTGCCAGCAGCTCCGATAGCGGGACAGCCTACAATGAGCAGTTCTTC
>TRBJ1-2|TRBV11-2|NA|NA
CASSAPRGYTF
TGTGCCAGCAGCGCCCCCCGGGGCTACACCTTC